The 28 T cell receptor beta chains given below trace back to one sample, sequenced in a study of technical replicates of blood from several donors. Profiled with immunoSEQ multiplex PCR; TCRdb holds only in-frame clones, not every one. The repertoire holds about 98,000 clones, with nearly 97% as singletons. Sequencing was performed on T cells isolated from PBMCs. These receptors originate from a human donor in good health.

The genes are TRBV13 and TRBJ2-1; 12 bases match TRBD2. Trimming at V came to 5 bases and at J to 5 bases, leaving 7 bases not matched to a gene. Germline V gene sequence: CDR1 PRHDT, CDR2 FYEKMQ (reference sequence). The CDR3 spans 16 residues. Written as DNA, the CDR3 is TGTGCCAGCAGCATTACTAGCGGGAGGCGGGACAATGAGCAGTTCTTC. Translating it yields CASSITSGRRDNEQFF.

The chain combines TRBV10-3 with TRBJ1-4; 7 nucleotides line up with TRBD1. The J segment lost 10 bases and the V segment lost 5 bases, leaving 10 bases of the junction unmatched. Germline lookup yields CDR1 ENHRY and CDR2 SYGVKD. The CDR3 has 14 amino acids. The CDR3 bases are TGTGCCATCAGTCCGGGTTACCAGGGGGGAAAACTGTTTTTT. It yields the protein CAISPGYQGGKLFF.

The V gene is TRBV14, the J gene TRBJ2-3, with D unresolved. Per the germline V gene, CDR1 is SGHDN and CDR2 is FVKESK. This CDR3 comprises 14 residues. Trimming pared 0 bases from V and 3 bases from J, leaving 7 bases between. DNA of the CDR3: TGTGCCAGCAGCCAAGACTGGAGTACAGATACGCAGTATTTT. It yields the protein CASSQDWSTDTQYF.

The chain uses TRBV2 and TRBJ1-5; a possible D gene is TRBD1 (6 bases). Germline V gene lookup returns CDR1 SNHLY and CDR2 FYNNEI. The CDR3 is 15 residues long. V dropped 7 bases and J dropped 2 bases, with 15 bases sitting between them. In nucleotides, the CDR3 is TGTGCCAGCACCCCGCAGGGGATGCGCAATCAGCCCCAGCATTTT. As protein: CASTPQGMRNQPQHF. Complete variable domain (other parts from reference TRBV2 and TRBJ1-5): EPEVTQTPSHQVTQMGQEVILRCVPISNHLYFYWYRQILGQKVEFLVSFYNNEISEKSEIFDDQFSVERPDGSNFTLKIRSTKLEDSAMYFCASTPQGMRNQPQHFGDGTRLSIL.

This rearrangement joins TRBV6-5 to TRBJ2-2; 7 bases match TRBD2. V dropped 4 bases and J dropped 3; count of bases not matched to a gene: 5. Germline V lookup: CDR1 MNHEY, CDR2 SVGAGI. The CDR3 runs to 15 residues. Here the CDR3 reads CASSSGTMHTGELFF. The DNA of the CDR3 is TGTGCCAGCAGTTCCGGGACTATGCACACCGGGGAGCTGTTTTTT.

The rearrangement joins TRBV2 to TRBJ2-1; 7 bases are a match to TRBD1. The germline gives CDR1 SNHLY, CDR2 FYNNEI. The V segment lost 5 bases and the J segment 6 bases; nucleotides outside the gene matches: 4. CDR3 length: 13 amino acids. The CDR3 loop reads CASSRQGPNEQFF. The CDR3 DNA sequence: TGTGCCAGCAGTCGACAGGGCCCCAATGAGCAGTTCTTC.

The chain joins TRBV11-2 to TRBJ1-2, with TRBD1 as a possible D gene (6 bases). The CDR3 is 14 residues long. The germline gives CDR1 SGHAT, CDR2 FQNNGV. Trimming took 1 base from V and 4 from J, leaving 10 bases between them. Here the CDR3 reads CASSLGPRGYGYTF. The CDR3 DNA reads TGTGCCAGCAGCTTAGGGCCCAGGGGCTATGGCTACACCTTC.

The chain carries TRBV13 and TRBJ2-7; 7 nucleotides agree with TRBD1. This CDR3 comprises 14 residues. V was pared by 5 bases and J by 7 bases, with 11 bases of the junction left unmatched. CDR1 is PRHDT, CDR2 FYEKMQ, per germline (reference sequence). CDR3 nucleotides: TGTGCCAGCAGCACACAGGGGCTCTACGTGGAGCAGTACTTC. This sequence encodes CASSTQGLYVEQYF. Combining the CDR3 with reference TRBV13 and TRBJ2-7 gives the whole variable domain AAGVIQSPRHLIKEKRETATLKCYPIPRHDTVYWYQQGPGQDPQFLISFYEKMQSDKGSIPDRFSAQQFSDYHSELNMSSLELGDSALYFCASSTQGLYVEQYFGPGTRLTVT.

V and J are TRBV18 and TRBJ1-1, with D perhaps TRBD1 (6 bases). V was clipped by 4 bases and J by 3 bases, with 15 bases between them. CDR1 is KGHSH and CDR2 is LQKENI in the germline V gene. This CDR3 spans 15 amino acids. CDR3 sequence: CASSQKGGGDTEAFF. DNA of the CDR3: TGTGCCAGCTCACAAAAAGGGGGTGGGGACACTGAAGCTTTCTTT.

This clone was counted once. The chain couples TRBV28 to TRBJ2-5; weak D call: TRBD2 (6 bases). Per the germline V gene, CDR1 is MDHEN and CDR2 is SYDVKM. V was cut by 5 bases and J by 0 bases, with 13 bases left in between. CDR3 length: 15 amino acids. CDR3 protein: CASSPRGLNQETQYF. The DNA of the CDR3 is TGTGCCAGCAGTCCCCGAGGACTAAACCAAGAGACCCAGTACTTC. Complete variable domain (other parts from reference TRBV28 and TRBJ2-5): DVKVTQSSRYLVKRTGEKVFLECVQDMDHENMFWYRQDPGLGLRLIYFSYDVKMKEKGDIPEGYSVSREKKERFSLILESASTNQTSMYLCASSPRGLNQETQYFGPGTRLLVL.

The chain is built from TRBV25-1 and TRBJ2-3, with D possibly TRBD2 on 6 matching bases. The CDR3 length is 15 residues. Trimming took 4 bases from V and 2 from J, leaving 13 bases between them. Looked up from germline, CDR1 is MGHDK and CDR2 is SYGVNS. The CDR3 DNA sequence: TGTGCCAGCAGTGGGGACCGGGGGTCCACAGATACGCAGTATTTT. Its translation is CASSGDRGSTDTQYF.

The CDR3 region is CASSLVASTDTQYF. The CDR3 DNA is TGCGCCAGCAGCTTGGTGGCCAGCACAGATACGCAGTATTTT. The chain combines TRBV5-1 with TRBJ2-3; D remains ambiguous. This CDR3 has 14 residues. V shed 0 bases and J shed 0 bases, with 5 bases lying between them. Germline CDR1 and CDR2: SGHRS and YFSETQ. The variable domain in full, completed from reference TRBV5-1 and TRBJ2-3, reads KAGVTQTPRYLIKTRGQQVTLSCSPISGHRSVSWYQQTPGQGLQFLFEYFSETQRNKGNFPGRFSGRQFSNSRSEMNVSTLELGDSALYLCASSLVASTDTQYFGPGTRLTVL.

The CDR3 region has the DNA TGTGCCAGCAGCTCCTCGCACTCGGGACAGCCCGTTCCTGGGGCCAACGTCCTGACTTTC. Encoded protein: CASSSSHSGQPVPGANVLTF. The rearrangement uses TRBV21-1 and TRBJ2-6; the table names TRBD1, a call not compared with the DNA. TRBV21-1 is annotated as a pseudogene. The CDR3 length is 20 residues.

The rearrangement links TRBV5-4 to TRBJ2-2, with 8 bases that match TRBD1. Trimming removed 7 bases from V and 1 base from J; junction bases left unmatched: 9. The CDR3 spans 16 residues. Per the germline V gene, CDR1 is SGHNT and CDR2 is YYREEE (reference sequence). The CDR3 nucleotides are TGTGCCAGCGGGGGTTGGGGACAGGTGAACACCGGGGAGCTGTTTTTT. Amino acid sequence: CASGGWGQVNTGELFF. The variable domain in full, completed from reference TRBV5-4 and TRBJ2-2, reads ETGVTQSPTHLIKTRGQQVTLRCSSQSGHNTVSWYQQALGQGPQFIFQYYREEENGRGNFPPRFSGLQFPNYSSELNVNALELDDSALYLCASGGWGQVNTGELFFGEGSRLTVL.

This chain connects TRBV5-1 to TRBJ2-7, with D possibly being TRBD1 (6 bases). The germline V gene encodes CDR1 SGHRS and CDR2 YFSETQ. The CDR3 loop spans 16 amino acids. V was clipped by 0 bases and J by 4 bases, with 17 bases between them. The CDR3 DNA is TGCGCCAGCAGCTTGGTCCCTTTTGGGGGCGGGTACGAGCAGTACTTC. It encodes CASSLVPFGGGYEQYF.

The rearrangement uses TRBV13 and TRBJ2-1, with TRBD2 matching over 8 bases. This CDR3 contains 17 residues. V shed 2 bases and J 4 bases; nucleotides not matched to a gene: 10. The germline V gene has CDR1 PRHDT and CDR2 FYEKMQ (reference sequence). CDR3 sequence reads: CASSLSHLLAVYNEQFF. CDR3 nucleotides: TGTGCCAGCAGCTTATCCCATTTACTAGCGGTTTACAATGAGCAGTTCTTC.

V usage is TRBV7-9 and J usage is TRBJ2-3; perhaps TRBD2 as D (6 bases). There are 15 residues in the CDR3. V lost 1 base to trimming and J lost 1 base, with 9 bases between them. Germline V CDR1 and CDR2: SEHNR, FQNEAQ (reference sequence). In DNA, the CDR3 is TGTGCCAGCAGCTTAGGGGGGGAGGGCACAGATACGCAGTATTTT. Its translation: CASSLGGEGTDTQYF.

The table lists this clone with a few counts. The chain carries TRBV7-9 and TRBJ2-7; 13 bases match TRBD2. This CDR3 has 16 amino acids. Germline V CDR1 and CDR2: SEHNR, FQNEAQ (reference sequence). The V segment lost 4 bases and the J segment 5 bases; nucleotides outside the gene matches: 8. The CDR3 DNA reads TGTGCCAGCAGCTCAAGACTAGCGGGGGGCCCTAACGAGCAGTACTTC. It yields the protein CASSSRLAGGPNEQYF.

This chain uses TRBV7-6 with TRBJ2-5, with D perhaps TRBD1 (6 bases). Germline V CDR1 and CDR2: SGHVS, FNYEAQ. The CDR3 covers 13 residues. With 4 bases removed from V and 2 bases from J, the gap between germline ends came to 8 bases. CDR3: CASSYRGQETQYF. DNA of the CDR3: TGTGCCAGCAGCTATAGGGGGCAAGAGACCCAGTACTTC.

The chain combines TRBV19 with TRBJ1-2; 11 bases map to TRBD1. Unmatched junction bases numbered 9, after V lost 3 bases and J lost 6 bases. Germline CDR1 and CDR2: LNHDA and SQIVND (reference sequence). The CDR3 covers 16 residues. CDR3 sequence (DNA): TGTGCCAGTAGTATTTTTATGGGGACAGGGGGACATGGCTACACCTTC. Translated, it gives CASSIFMGTGGHGYTF.

The V gene is TRBV9, the J gene TRBJ2-3, with a weak D call TRBD2 (7 bases). CDR1 SGDLS and CDR2 YYNGEE come from the germline V gene. This CDR3 has 14 residues. V lost 5 bases and J 8 bases, leaving 18 bases between the germline ends. CDR3 in DNA: TGTGCCAGCAGTCATAGGGGGTTAGCGGGTACGCAGTATTTT. It codes for CASSHRGLAGTQYF.

About this clone itself: One end of the junction varies from germline; a read error may be responsible. This chain links TRBV10-2 with TRBJ1-1; the D gene is possibly TRBD1 (6 bases). CDR1 and CDR2 (germline): WSHSY, SAAADI. There are 15 residues in the CDR3. The chain's CDR3 is CASTEDPRGALSWIF. The CDR3, as DNA: TGCGCCAGCACCGAAGACCCCCGGGGGGCCCTGAGCTGGATCTTT.

The chain links TRBV27 to TRBJ2-1; 8 bases are shared with TRBD2. Germline CDR1 and CDR2: MNHEY and SMNVEV (reference sequence). This CDR3 is built from 14 residues. V shed 3 bases, J shed 7 bases, and the junction held 5 bases outside the gene matches. The chain's CDR3 is CASSFISSGNEQFF. CDR3 sequence (DNA): TGTGCCAGCAGTTTCATTTCTAGCGGGAATGAGCAGTTCTTC.

The V gene is TRBV11-3, the J gene TRBJ2-1; TRBD2 agrees at 10 bases. The J segment lost 7 bases and the V segment lost 4 bases, leaving 10 bases of the junction unmatched. The length of the CDR3 is 16 residues. Germline loops: CDR1 SGHNT, CDR2 YENEEA. The CDR3 loop reads CASSSPPSGGANEQFF. In DNA form, the CDR3 reads TGTGCCAGCAGCTCGCCCCCGAGCGGGGGGGCTAATGAGCAGTTCTTC.

The chain couples TRBV18 to TRBJ2-3; D gene ambiguous. CDR3 size: 13 residues. Trimming pared 0 bases from V and 5 bases from J, leaving 6 bases between. Germline V lookup: CDR1 KGHSH, CDR2 LQKENI. This CDR3 is CASSPPSVDTQYF. CDR3 coding DNA: TGTGCCAGCTCACCACCGTCGGTAGATACGCAGTATTTT.

The CDR3 DNA reads as TGTGCCAGCGGTAGGACAGGGGGACTCATCCATGAGCAGTTCTTC. Encoded protein: CASGRTGGLIHEQFF. The V and J genes are TRBV25-1 and TRBJ2-1; TRBD1 agrees at 10 bases. Trimming removed 8 bases from V and 8 bases from J; junction bases left unmatched: 12. This CDR3 is 15 amino acids long. Looked up from germline, CDR1 is MGHDK and CDR2 is SYGVNS. Combining the CDR3 with reference TRBV25-1 and TRBJ2-1 gives the whole variable domain EADIYQTPRYLVIGTGKKITLECSQTMGHDKMYWYQQDPGMELHLIHYSYGVNSTEKGDLSSESTVSRIRTEHFPLTLESARPSHTSQYLCASGRTGGLIHEQFFGPGTRLTVL.

The rearrangement uses TRBV18 and TRBJ1-3; a possible D gene is TRBD1 (5 bases). Trimming stripped 9 bases from V and 4 bases from J, with 10 bases between. This CDR3 comprises 12 residues. The germline CDR1 and CDR2 sequences are KGHSH and LQKENI. The CDR3: CASQGPGNTIYF. The DNA for the CDR3 is TGTGCCAGTCAGGGCCCCGGAAACACCATATATTTT.

The chain has TRBV7-9 and TRBJ2-5, with 9 bases matching TRBD1. The CDR3 has 16 amino acids. The V gene's germline CDR1 is SEHNR and CDR2 FQNEAQ (reference sequence). Trimming removed 5 bases from V and 4 bases from J; junction bases left unmatched: 11. CDR3 residues: CASSQSRTGARETQYF. CDR3 nucleotide sequence: TGTGCCAGCAGCCAAAGTAGGACAGGGGCCAGAGAGACCCAGTACTTC. Full variable domain (missing parts from reference TRBV7-9 and TRBJ2-5): DTGVSQNPRHKITKRGQNVTFRCDPISEHNRLYWYRQTLGQGPEFLTYFQNEAQLEKSRLLSDRFSAERPKGSFSTLEIQRTEQGDSAMYLCASSQSRTGARETQYFGPGTRLLVL.